This is a list of T cell receptor beta chains from one sample in a study of CD8+ T cells in alopecia areata. Profiling relied on immunoSEQ multiplex PCR, and the TCRdb table lists in-frame clones only, not all of them. Of 120,000 or so clones listed, roughly 68% are singletons. The sequenced sample was CD4+ T cells sorted from blood. The receptor set was obtained from a human donor in good health. Both conserved end residues are part of each CDR3. D genes are given only for firm matches. A clone size is listed for some rows: how often the clone was seen (once, few, many), or a class if it is expanded.

cdr3_aa cdr3_nt clone_size v_call d_call j_call
CASSPFGTGSNQPQHF TGTGCCAGCAGCCCATTTGGGACGGGTAGCAATCAGCCCCAGCATTTT - TRBV7-2 - TRBJ1-5
CASSRKPVQGSSYNEQFF TGCGCCAGCAGTCGGAAACCTGTTCAGGGCTCGTCCTACAATGAGCAGTTCTTC - TRBV23-1 - TRBJ2-1
CASRVGTAKTRKSPLHF TGTGCCAGTAGAGTTGGGACAGCGAAGACCCGAAAGTCACCCCTCCACTTT few TRBV19 TRBD1 TRBJ1-6
CASSLRQGTEAFF TGTGCCAGCAGCCTTCGACAGGGCACTGAAGCTTTCTTT - TRBV7-7 TRBD1 TRBJ1-1
CASSFFELGQKNYGYTF TGTGCCAGCAGCTTCTTCGAACTAGGACAGAAGAACTATGGCTACACCTTC once TRBV7-9 - TRBJ1-2
CASSLEGRTDTQYF TGCGCCAGCAGCTTGGAGGGCCGGACAGATACGCAGTATTTT - TRBV5-1 - TRBJ2-3
CSVIGSSSYGYTF TGCAGCGTTATCGGCAGCTCGAGCTATGGCTACACCTTC - TRBV29-1 - TRBJ1-2
CAWNWGQNTEAFF TGTGCCTGGAATTGGGGGCAGAACACTGAAGCTTTCTTT - TRBV30 - TRBJ1-1
CAWSPLGLSNQPQHF TGTGCCTGGAGCCCACTAGGACTGAGCAATCAGCCCCAGCATTTT few TRBV30 - TRBJ1-5
CAWSAPTGIRETQYF TGTGCCTGGAGTGCCCCCACGGGTATCCGCGAGACCCAGTACTTC - TRBV30 - TRBJ2-5
CASSPREERGTQYF TGTGCCAGCAGCCCCCGGGAGGAGAGGGGTACGCAGTATTTT - TRBV9 TRBD2 TRBJ2-3
CASSLTRSSSGNTIYF TGCGCCAGCAGCCTAACAAGATCGAGCTCTGGAAACACCATATATTTT few TRBV10-2 - TRBJ1-3
CASDLGEIHGYTF TGTGCCTCGGACCTCGGGGAGATCCATGGCTACACCTTC - TRBV30 - TRBJ1-2
CAWRGRGRYEQYF TGTGCCTGGAGGGGGAGGGGGAGGTACGAGCAGTACTTC - TRBV30 - TRBJ2-7